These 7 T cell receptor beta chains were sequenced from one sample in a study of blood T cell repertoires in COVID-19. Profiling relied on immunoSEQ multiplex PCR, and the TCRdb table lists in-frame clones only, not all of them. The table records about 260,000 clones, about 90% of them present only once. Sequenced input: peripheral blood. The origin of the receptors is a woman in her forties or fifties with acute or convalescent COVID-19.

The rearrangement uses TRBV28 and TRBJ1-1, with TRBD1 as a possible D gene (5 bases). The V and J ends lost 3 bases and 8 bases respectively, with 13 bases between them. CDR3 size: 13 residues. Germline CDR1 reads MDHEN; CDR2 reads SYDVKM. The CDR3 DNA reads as TGTGCCAGCAGTTTCAAGGGGAGGAAGGAAGCTTTCTTT. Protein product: CASSFKGRKEAFF.

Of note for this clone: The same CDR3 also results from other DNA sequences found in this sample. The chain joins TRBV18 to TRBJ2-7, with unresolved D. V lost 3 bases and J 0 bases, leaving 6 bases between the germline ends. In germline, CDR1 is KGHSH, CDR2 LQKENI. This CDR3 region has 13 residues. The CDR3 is CASSPPSSYEQYF. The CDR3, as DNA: TGTGCCAGCTCACCCCCCAGCTCCTACGAGCAGTACTTC.

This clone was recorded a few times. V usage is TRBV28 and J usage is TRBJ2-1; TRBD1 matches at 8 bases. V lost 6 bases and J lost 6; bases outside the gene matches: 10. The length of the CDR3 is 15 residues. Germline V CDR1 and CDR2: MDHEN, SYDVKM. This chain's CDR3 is CASSPSGTGLNEQFF. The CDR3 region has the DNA TGTGCCAGCAGCCCTTCCGGGACAGGCCTCAATGAGCAGTTCTTC.

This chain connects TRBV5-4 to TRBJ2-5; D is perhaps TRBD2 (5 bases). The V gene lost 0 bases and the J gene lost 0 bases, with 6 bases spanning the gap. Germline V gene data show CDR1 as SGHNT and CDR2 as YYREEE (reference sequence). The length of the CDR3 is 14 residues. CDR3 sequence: CASSLGGDQETQYF. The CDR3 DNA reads TGTGCCAGCAGCTTGGGGGGAGACCAAGAGACCCAGTACTTC. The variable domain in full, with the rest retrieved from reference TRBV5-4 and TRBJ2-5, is ETGVTQSPTHLIKTRGQQVTLRCSSQSGHNTVSWYQQALGQGPQFIFQYYREEENGRGNFPPRFSGLQFPNYSSELNVNALELDDSALYLCASSLGGDQETQYFGPGTRLLVL.

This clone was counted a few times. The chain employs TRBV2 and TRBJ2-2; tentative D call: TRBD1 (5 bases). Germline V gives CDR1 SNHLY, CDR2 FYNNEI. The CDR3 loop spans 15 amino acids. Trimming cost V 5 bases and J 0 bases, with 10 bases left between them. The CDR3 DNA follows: TGTGCCAGCAGTTACTCGACAGCGAACACCGGGGAGCTGTTTTTT. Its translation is CASSYSTANTGELFF.

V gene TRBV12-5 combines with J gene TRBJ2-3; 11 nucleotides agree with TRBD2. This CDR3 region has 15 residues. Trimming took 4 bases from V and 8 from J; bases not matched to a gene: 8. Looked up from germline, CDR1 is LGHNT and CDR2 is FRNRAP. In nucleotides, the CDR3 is TGTGCTAGTGGTTACACTAGCGGGAGTCACGGTACGCAGTATTTT. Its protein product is CASGYTSGSHGTQYF. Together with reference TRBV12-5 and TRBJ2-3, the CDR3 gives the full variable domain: DARVTQTPRHKVTEMGQEVTMRCQPILGHNTVFWYRQTMMQGLELLAYFRNRAPLDDSGMPKDRFSAEMPDATLATLKIQPSEPRDSAVYFCASGYTSGSHGTQYFGPGTRLTVL.

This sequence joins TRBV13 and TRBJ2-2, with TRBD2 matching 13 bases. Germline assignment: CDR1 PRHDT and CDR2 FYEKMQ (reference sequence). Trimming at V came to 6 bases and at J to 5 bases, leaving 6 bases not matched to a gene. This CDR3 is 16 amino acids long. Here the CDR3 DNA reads TGTGCCAGCAGACAGGGACTAGCGGGACGAACCGGGGAGCTGTTTTTT. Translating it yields CASRQGLAGRTGELFF.